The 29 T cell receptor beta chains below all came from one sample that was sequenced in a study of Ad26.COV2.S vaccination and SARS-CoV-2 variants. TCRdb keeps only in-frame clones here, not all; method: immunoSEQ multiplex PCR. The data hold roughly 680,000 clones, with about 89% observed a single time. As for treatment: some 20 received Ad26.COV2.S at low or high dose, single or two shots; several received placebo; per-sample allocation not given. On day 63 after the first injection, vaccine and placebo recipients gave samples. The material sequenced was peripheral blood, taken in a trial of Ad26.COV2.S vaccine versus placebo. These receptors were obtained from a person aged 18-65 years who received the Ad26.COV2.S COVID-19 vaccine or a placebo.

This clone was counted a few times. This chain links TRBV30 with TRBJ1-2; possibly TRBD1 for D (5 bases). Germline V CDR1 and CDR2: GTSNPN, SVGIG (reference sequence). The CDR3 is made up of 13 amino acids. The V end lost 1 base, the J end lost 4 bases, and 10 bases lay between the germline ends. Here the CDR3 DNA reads TGTGCCTGGAGTGCAGACAGTGGCTATGGCTACACCTTC. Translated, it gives CAWSADSGYGYTF.

CDR3 DNA sequence: TGCGCCAGCAGTGAGTCGGGGGGACCCTACAATGAGCAGTTCTTC. Amino acids: CASSESGGPYNEQFF. The chain has TRBV10-1 and TRBJ2-1; perhaps TRBD2 as D (6 bases). CDR1 is WNHNN, CDR2 SYGVQD, per germline (reference sequence). The CDR3 is 15 amino acids. V was cut by 0 bases and J by 2 bases, with 8 bases left in between.

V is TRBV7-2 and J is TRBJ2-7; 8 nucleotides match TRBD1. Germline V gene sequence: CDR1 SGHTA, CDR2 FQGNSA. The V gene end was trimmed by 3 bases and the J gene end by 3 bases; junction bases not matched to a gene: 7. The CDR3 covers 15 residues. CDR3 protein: CASSFADRGSYEQYF. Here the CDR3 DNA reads TGTGCCAGCAGCTTTGCCGACAGGGGTAGCTACGAGCAGTACTTC.

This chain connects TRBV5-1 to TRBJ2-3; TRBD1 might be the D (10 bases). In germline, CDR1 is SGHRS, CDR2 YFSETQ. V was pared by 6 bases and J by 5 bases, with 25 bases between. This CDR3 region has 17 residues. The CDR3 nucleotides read TGCGCCAGCACTATCCCTAGCGGGACAGGGGACGGAGATACGCAGTATTTT. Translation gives CASTIPSGTGDGDTQYF.

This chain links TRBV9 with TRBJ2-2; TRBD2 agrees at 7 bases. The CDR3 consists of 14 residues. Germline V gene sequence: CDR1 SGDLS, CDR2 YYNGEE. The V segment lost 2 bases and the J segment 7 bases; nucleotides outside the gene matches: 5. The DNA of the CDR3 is TGTGCCAGCAGCGTGTCGGGGGAGGGCGGGGAGCTGTTTTTT. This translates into CASSVSGEGGELFF.

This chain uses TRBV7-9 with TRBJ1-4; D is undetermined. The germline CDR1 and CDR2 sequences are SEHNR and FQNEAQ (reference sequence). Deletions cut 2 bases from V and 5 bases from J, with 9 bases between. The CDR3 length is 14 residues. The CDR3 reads CASSLKPENEKLFF. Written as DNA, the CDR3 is TGTGCCAGCAGCTTAAAGCCAGAAAATGAAAAACTGTTTTTT.

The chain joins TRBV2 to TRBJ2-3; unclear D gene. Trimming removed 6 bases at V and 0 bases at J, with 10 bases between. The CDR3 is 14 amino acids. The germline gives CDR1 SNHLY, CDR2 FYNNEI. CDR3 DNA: TGTGCCAGCAGGGCAGACCGTAGCACAGATACGCAGTATTTT. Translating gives CASRADRSTDTQYF.

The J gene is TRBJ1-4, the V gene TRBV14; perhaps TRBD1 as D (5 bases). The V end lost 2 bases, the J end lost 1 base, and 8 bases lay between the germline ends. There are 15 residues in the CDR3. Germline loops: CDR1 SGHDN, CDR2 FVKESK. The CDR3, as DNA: TGTGCCAGCAGCCAATTGGGACTAACTAATGAAAAACTGTTTTTT. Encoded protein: CASSQLGLTNEKLFF.

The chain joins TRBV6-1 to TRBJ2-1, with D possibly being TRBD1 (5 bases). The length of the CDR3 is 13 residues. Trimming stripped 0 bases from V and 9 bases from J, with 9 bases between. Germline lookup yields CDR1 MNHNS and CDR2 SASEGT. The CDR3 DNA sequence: TGTGCCAGCAGTGAAGCCTACAGGCCTGAGCAGTTCTTC. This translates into CASSEAYRPEQFF.

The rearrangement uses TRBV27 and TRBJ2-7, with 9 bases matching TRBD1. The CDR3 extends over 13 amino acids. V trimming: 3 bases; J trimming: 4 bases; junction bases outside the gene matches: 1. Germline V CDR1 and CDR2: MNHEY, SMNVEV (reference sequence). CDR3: CASSFGTGYEQYF. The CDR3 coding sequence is TGTGCCAGCAGTTTTGGGACAGGGTACGAGCAGTACTTC.

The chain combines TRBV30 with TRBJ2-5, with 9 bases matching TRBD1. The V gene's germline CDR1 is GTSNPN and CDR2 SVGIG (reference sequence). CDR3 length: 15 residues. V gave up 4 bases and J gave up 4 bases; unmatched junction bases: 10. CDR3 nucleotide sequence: TGTGCCTGGACGGCCCCGGACAGGGGAGGAGAGACCCAGTACTTC. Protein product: CAWTAPDRGGETQYF.

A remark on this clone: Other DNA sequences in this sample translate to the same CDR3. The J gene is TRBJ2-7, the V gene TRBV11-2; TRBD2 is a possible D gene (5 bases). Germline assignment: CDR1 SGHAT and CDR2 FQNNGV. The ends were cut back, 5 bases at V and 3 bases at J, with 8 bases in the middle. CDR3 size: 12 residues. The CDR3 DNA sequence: TGTGCCAGCAGCCTCGACTACTACGAGCAGTACTTC. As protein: CASSLDYYEQYF.

CDR3 sequence (DNA): TGTGCCAGCAGCTTAAAATGGGAATCCTACGAGCAGTACTTC. Protein sequence: CASSLKWESYEQYF. The V call is TRBV11-1, the J call TRBJ2-7; D ambiguous. CDR3 length: 14 amino acids. In germline, CDR1 is SGHAT, CDR2 FQDESV (reference sequence). The ends were cut back, 2 bases at V and 1 base at J, with 9 bases in the middle.

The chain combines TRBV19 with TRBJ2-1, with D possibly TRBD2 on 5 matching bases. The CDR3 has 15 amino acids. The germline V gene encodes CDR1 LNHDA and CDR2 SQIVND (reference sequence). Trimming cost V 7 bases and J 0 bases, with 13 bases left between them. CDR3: CASTYQRSSYNEQFF. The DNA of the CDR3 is TGTGCCAGTACCTACCAGCGGAGCTCCTACAATGAGCAGTTCTTC.

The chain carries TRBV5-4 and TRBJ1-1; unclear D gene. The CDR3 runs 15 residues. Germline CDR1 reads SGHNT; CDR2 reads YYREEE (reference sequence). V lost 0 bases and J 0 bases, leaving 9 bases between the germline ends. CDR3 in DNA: TGTGCCAGCAGCTTGGTCGGCAGCATGAACACTGAAGCTTTCTTT. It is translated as CASSLVGSMNTEAFF.

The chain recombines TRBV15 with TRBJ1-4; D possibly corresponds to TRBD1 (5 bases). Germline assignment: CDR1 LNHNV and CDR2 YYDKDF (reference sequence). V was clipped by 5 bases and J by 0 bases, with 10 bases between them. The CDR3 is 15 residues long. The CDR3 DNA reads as TGTGCCACCAGCCCCCGACAGTCAACTAATGAAAAACTGTTTTTT. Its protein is CATSPRQSTNEKLFF. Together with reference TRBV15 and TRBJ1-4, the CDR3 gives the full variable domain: DAMVIQNPRYQVTQFGKPVTLSCSQTLNHNVMYWYQQKSSQAPKLLFHYYDKDFNNEADTPDNFQSRRPNTSFCFLDIRSPGLGDTAMYLCATSPRQSTNEKLFFGSGTQLSVL.

CDR3 region: CASKGELEAFF. CDR3 sequence (DNA): TGTGCCAGCAAGGGAGAGCTTGAAGCTTTCTTT. This chain connects TRBV6-6 to TRBJ1-1; D unresolved. The CDR3 has 11 residues. The germline CDR1 and CDR2 sequences are MNHNY and SVGAGI (reference sequence). V was pared by 7 bases and J by 7 bases, with 10 bases between.

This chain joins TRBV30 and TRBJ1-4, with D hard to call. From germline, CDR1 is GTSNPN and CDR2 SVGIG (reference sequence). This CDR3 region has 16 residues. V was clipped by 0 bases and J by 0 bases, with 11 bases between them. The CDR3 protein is CAWSVRAGATNEKLFF. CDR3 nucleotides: TGTGCCTGGAGTGTACGCGCCGGAGCAACTAATGAAAAACTGTTTTTT.

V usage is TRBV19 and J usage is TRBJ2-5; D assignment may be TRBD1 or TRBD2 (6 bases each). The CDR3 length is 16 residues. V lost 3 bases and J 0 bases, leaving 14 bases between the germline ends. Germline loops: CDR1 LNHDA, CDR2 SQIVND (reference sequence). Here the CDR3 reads CASSIGGTPYQETQYF. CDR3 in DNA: TGTGCCAGTAGTATTGGAGGGACACCGTACCAAGAGACCCAGTACTTC.

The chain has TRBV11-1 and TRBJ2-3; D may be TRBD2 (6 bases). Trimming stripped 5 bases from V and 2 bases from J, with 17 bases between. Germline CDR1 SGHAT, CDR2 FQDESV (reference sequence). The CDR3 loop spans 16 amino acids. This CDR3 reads CASSTGTDAFTDTQYF. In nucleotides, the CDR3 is TGTGCCAGCAGCACGGGGACTGACGCCTTCACAGATACGCAGTATTTT.

CDR3 region: CASSSPGTGSYEQYF. For the CDR3, the DNA is TGTGCCAGCAGCTCCCCCGGGACAGGGTCCTACGAGCAGTACTTC. The V and J genes are TRBV5-4 and TRBJ2-7, with TRBD1 matching over 9 bases. The CDR3 loop spans 15 amino acids. The V segment lost 3 bases and the J segment 1 base; nucleotides outside the gene matches: 5. Germline lookup yields CDR1 SGHNT and CDR2 YYREEE (reference sequence).

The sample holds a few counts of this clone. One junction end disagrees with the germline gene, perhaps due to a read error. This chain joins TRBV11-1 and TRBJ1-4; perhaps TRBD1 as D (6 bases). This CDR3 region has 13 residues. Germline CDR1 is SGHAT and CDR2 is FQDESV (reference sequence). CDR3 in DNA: TGTGCCAGCAGTTTAGATCCGGGACAAAGATTGTTTTTT. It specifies CASSLDPGQRLFF. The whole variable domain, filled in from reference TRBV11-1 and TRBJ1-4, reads EAEVAQSPRYKITEKSQAVAFWCDPISGHATLYWYRQILGQGPELLVQFQDESVVDDSQLPKDRFSAERLKGVDSTLKIQPAELGDSAMYLCASSLDPGQRLFFGSGTQLSVL.

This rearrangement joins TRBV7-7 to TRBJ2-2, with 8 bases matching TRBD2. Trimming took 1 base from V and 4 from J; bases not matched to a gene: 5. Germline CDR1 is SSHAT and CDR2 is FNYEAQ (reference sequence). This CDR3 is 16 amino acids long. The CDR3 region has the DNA TGTGCCAGCAGCTTAGATTGGCGGGGGGTCACCGGGGAGCTGTTTTTT. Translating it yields CASSLDWRGVTGELFF.

Here the CDR3 reads CASRLWGGETQYF. DNA for the CDR3: TGTGCCAGCAGGTTGTGGGGAGGGGAGACCCAGTACTTC. The chain is built from TRBV27 and TRBJ2-5, with 7 bases that match TRBD2. The CDR3 covers 13 residues. V trimming: 6 bases; J trimming: 5 bases; junction bases outside the gene matches: 6. The V gene's germline CDR1 is MNHEY and CDR2 SMNVEV (reference sequence).

The CDR3: CASRTTGVRGYTF. The DNA for the CDR3 is TGTGCCAGCAGGACTACGGGAGTGAGGGGCTACACCTTC. The chain joins TRBV27 to TRBJ1-2; D not certain. The V end lost 6 bases, the J end lost 8 bases, and 16 bases lay between the germline ends. The germline V gene encodes CDR1 MNHEY and CDR2 SMNVEV (reference sequence). The CDR3 is 13 amino acids.

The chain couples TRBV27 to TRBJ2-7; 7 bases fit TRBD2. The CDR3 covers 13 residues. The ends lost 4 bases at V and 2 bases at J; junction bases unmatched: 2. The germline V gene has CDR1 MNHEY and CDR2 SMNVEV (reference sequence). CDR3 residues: CASSSGTTYEQYF. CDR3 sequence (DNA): TGTGCCAGCAGTTCCGGGACTACCTACGAGCAGTACTTC.

This chain's CDR3 is CASSLALVGPTYEQYF. CDR3 bases: TGTGCCAGCAGCTTAGCGTTAGTGGGGCCTACCTACGAGCAGTACTTC. The chain combines TRBV7-8 with TRBJ2-7, with D maybe TRBD1 (5 bases). The germline V and J ends were trimmed by 0 bases and 2 bases, with 14 bases remaining between them. This CDR3 is built from 16 residues. The germline V gene encodes CDR1 SGHVS and CDR2 FQNEAQ.

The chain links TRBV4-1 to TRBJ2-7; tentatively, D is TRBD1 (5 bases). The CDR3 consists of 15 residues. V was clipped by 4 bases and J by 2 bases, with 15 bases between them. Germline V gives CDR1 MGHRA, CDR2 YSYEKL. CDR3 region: CASSRRQGLAYEQYF. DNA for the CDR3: TGCGCCAGCAGCCGGCGGCAGGGTCTAGCCTACGAGCAGTACTTC.

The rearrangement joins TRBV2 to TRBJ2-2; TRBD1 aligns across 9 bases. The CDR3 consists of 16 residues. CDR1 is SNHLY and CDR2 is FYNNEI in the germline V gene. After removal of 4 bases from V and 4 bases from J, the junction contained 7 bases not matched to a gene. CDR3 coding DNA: TGTGCCAGCAGTGCCCCGACAGGGGGATTCACCGGGGAGCTGTTTTTT. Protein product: CASSAPTGGFTGELFF.